This T cell receptor beta chain is from a study of shared clonotypes between healthy human individuals. The CDR3 extends over 16 amino acids. Per the germline V gene, CDR1 is PRHDT and CDR2 is FYEKMQ (reference sequence). This table comes from immunoSEQ multiplex PCR, and its TCRdb copy is limited to in-frame clones, with some not included. This table has 100,000 or so clones, approximately 70% appearing once. This clone was detected only a few times. Germline and junction disagree at one end, which may indicate a read error. The chain uses TRBV13 and TRBJ2-2; no clear D gene. Source material: memory CD8+ T cells sorted from blood. Subset of the sample: CD45RO+ cells pooled with CCR7-negative TemRA cells. The clonotype was recovered from a woman in her 30s in good health. DNA of the CDR3: TGTGCCAGCAGCCTAGGTTTATTGGGGAACACCGGGGAGCTGTTTTTT. It translates to CASSLGLLGNTGELFF.